This T cell receptor (beta chain) came from a study of metastatic and nonmetastatic thyroid tumors. TCRdb called clones again from the PCR reads with MiXCR. The repertoire holds around 24,000 clones, with approximately 24% as singletons. Thyroid surgery was performed in patients who had received no treatment beforehand. CDR3 length: 23 amino acids. CDR1 is SGHTA, CDR2 FQGTGA, per germline. V lost 1 base, J lost 3 bases, and 33 bases lay in between. Broader study findings: Malignant tumors reportedly showed significantly higher TCR beta diversity than benign nodules in both blood and tumor.

On this clone itself: Antigen: not known. This sample includes further DNA sequences coding for the same CDR3.

Sample: tumor tissue. This chain joins TRBV7-3 and TRBJ1-4, with TRBD1 as a possible D gene (5 bases). This TCR was recovered from a male donor with papillary thyroid cancer or a benign thyroid nodule (not recorded which). Some clones in this sample may be carry-over from other donors' samples. The CDR3 loop reads CASSLILFQAGTGPGGSNEKLFF. The CDR3 region has the DNA TGTGCCAGCAGCTTAATACTATTTCAAGCCGGGACTGGGCCCGGGGGGTCTAATGAAAAACTGTTTTTT.